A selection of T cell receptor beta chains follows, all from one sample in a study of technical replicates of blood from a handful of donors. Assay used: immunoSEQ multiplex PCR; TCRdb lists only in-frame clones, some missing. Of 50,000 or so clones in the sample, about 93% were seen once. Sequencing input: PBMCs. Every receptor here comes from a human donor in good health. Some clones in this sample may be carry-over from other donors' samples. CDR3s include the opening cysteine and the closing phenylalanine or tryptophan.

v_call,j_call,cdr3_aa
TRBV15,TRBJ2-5,CATSRDVARQETQYF
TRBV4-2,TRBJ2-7,CASSQGVGPGDEQYF
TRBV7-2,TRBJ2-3,CASSSEALHPQYF
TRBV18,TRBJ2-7,CATTPSPLGAHEQYF
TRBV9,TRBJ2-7,CASSVQAAGGPYEQYF
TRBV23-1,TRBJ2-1,CASSQSSSGPYNEQFF
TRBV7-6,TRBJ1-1,CASSLALGFEGTEAFF
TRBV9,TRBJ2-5,CASSPRASGVQETQYF
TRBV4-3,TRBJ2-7,CASSQDLSGSYEQYF
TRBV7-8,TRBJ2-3,CASSLYRGTGQYF
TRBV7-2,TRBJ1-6,CASSPGTVFSPLHF
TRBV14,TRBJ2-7,CASSPRGSAFSRQYF
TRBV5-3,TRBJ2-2,CARSLGTSGRPRTGELFF
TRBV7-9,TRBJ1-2,CASSSYPGAGTNGYTF
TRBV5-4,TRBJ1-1,CASSLDSLNTEAFF
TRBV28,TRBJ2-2,CASSFSGFNTGELFF
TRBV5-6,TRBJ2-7,CASSLGLAGGSSYEQYF
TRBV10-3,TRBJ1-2,CAISETGDLYGYTF
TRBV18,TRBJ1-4,CASSRQGMGEKLFF
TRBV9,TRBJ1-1,CASSGQVSNTEAFF
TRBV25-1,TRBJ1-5,CASSEYGGNQPQHF
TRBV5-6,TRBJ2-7,CASSLEPYEQYF
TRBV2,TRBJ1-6,CASRLEQGLGGSPLHF
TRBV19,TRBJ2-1,CASTYPVRTGVNEQFF
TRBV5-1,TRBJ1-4,CASSPVGGLMEKLFF
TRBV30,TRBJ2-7,CAWSSKGRTSGEEYF
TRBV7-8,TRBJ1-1,CASSLLVQNTEAFF
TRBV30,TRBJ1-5,CAWSANLNQPQHF
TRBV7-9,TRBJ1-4,CASSRTGDNEKLFF
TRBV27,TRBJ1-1,CASSARTGNLNTEAFF
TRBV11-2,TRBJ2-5,CASSSTIAGGSSGTQYF
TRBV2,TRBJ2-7,CASRLSYEQYF
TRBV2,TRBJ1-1,CASAWNDRKGKAFF
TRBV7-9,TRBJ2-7,CASSLPMTGHWEQYF
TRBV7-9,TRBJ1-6,CASTPPGSLDSPLHF
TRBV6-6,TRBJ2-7,CASKAPSSSYEQYF
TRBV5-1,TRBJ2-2,CASSPGRLSGTGELFF
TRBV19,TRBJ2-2,CATAEWYRNTGELFF
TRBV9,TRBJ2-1,CASSLTSGGYNEQFF
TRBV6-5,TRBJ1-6,CASSYSHYNSPLHF
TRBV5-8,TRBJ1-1,CASSVGQGRNTEAFF
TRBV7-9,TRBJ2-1,CASSFGQEDNEQFF
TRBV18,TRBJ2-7,CASSPIQRGEQYF
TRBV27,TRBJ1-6,CASSSVTYNSPLHF
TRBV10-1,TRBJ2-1,CASSDPDYAPSYNEQFF
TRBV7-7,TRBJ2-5,CASSLEGAQETQYF
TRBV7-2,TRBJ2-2,CASNTGHRTGELFF
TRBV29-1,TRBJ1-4,CSVGGGNEKLFF